These 2 T cell receptor beta chains share one sample of origin, sequenced in a study of control samples from healthy donors and cancer patients. Libraries were prepared by immunoSEQ multiplex PCR; TCRdb keeps only in-frame clonotypes and omits some of them. The table records hundreds of thousands of clones, 80% to 95% of them present only once. The sample comprised PBMCs. Every receptor here comes from a man between 40 and 49 years old with head and neck cancer.

The chain carries TRBV4-1 and TRBJ1-4, with 8 bases lining up with TRBD1. Germline lookup yields CDR1 MGHRA and CDR2 YSYEKL. J was trimmed by 8 bases and V by 0 bases; bases with no gene match: 11. The CDR3 is 17 amino acids. CDR3 loop: CASSQEGFGQGGEKLFF. The CDR3 nucleotides are TGCGCCAGCAGCCAAGAAGGATTCGGACAGGGAGGGGAAAAACTGTTTTTT.

The V gene is TRBV5-1, the J gene TRBJ1-2, with 10 bases that match TRBD1. Unmatched junction bases numbered 4, after V lost 0 bases and J lost 2 bases. The germline CDR1 and CDR2 sequences are SGHRS and YFSETQ. CDR3 length: 16 residues. CDR3 amino acids: CASSLGGQGGNYGYTF. CDR3 coding DNA: TGCGCCAGCAGCTTGGGAGGACAGGGGGGCAACTATGGCTACACCTTC.